This T cell receptor beta chain was captured by sequencing in a study of T-cell memory formation after mild COVID-19. Turning to the study itself: Most TCR clusters belonged to a single donor. Study-wide results and limits: Some clones that responded turned up in pre-infection memory, which suggests that cross-reactive memory joined in. Mostly located in CM and EM were contracting CD4+ clones, with contracting CD8+ clones located in EMRA.

The CDR3 is made up of 15 amino acids. With 4 bases removed from V and 10 bases from J, the gap between germline ends came to 22 bases. Germline V gene lookup returns CDR1 LNHNV and CDR2 YYDKDF (reference sequence). The TCR alpha and TCR beta cDNA libraries, bearing sample barcodes and UMIs, were generated by 5'RACE using constant-segment primers. TCRdb fed the 5' RACE reads into MiXCR, producing one record per CDR3 protein. This sample yields about 470,000 distinct CDR3 sequences, of which approximately 23% are seen a single time; approximately 12% belongs to the top ten. Comment on this clonotype: What it recognizes is unknown.

The sequence came from an adult woman who had mild COVID-19 (a few samples of this study predate the infection). Cell type and time point are not known. The gene calls are TRBV15 and TRBJ1-1; tentatively, D is TRBD1 (6 bases). The sample taken for sequencing was PBMCs or a T cell subset sorted from them (not recorded which). CDR3 residues: CATSTYTRTALVAFF. Written as DNA, the CDR3 is TGTGCCACCAGCACCTATACCCGGACAGCGCTTGTAGCTTTCTTT.